What follows are 6 T cell receptor beta chains derived from one specimen sequenced in a study of cytomegalovirus exposure and HLA in healthy donors. In the PCR, 60 Vbeta and 13 Jbeta primers were used. The protocol was immunoSEQ multiplex PCR, while the TCRdb copy is restricted to in-frame clones and leaves out a portion. The sample records about 35,000 clones, 84% being singletons. The sequencing input was PBMCs. These receptor sequences come from a woman younger than 35 in good health and CMV-seronegative.

The table lists this clone with a few counts. The chain combines TRBV7-9 with TRBJ2-1, with 7 bases fitting TRBD2. Germline V gene sequence: CDR1 SEHNR, CDR2 FQNEAQ (reference sequence). This CDR3 contains 15 residues. J was trimmed by 2 bases and V by 2 bases; bases with no gene match: 3. As DNA, the CDR3 is TGTGCCAGCAGCTTACCCGGGACTACCTACAATGAGCAGTTCTTC. Translating it yields CASSLPGTTYNEQFF.

The chain has TRBV6-8 and TRBJ2-5; the match to TRBD1 covers 9 bases. The J call may be incorrect, as the DNA end agrees better with TRBJ2-7. The CDR3 runs to 13 residues. Germline assignment: CDR1 MNHGY and CDR2 SAAAGT. The CDR3 coding sequence is TGTGCCAGACCCGGGACAGGGAATGACGAGCAGTACTTC. Translated, it gives CARPGTGNDEQYF.

The rearrangement uses TRBV5-4 and TRBJ2-2; TRBD1 agrees at 8 bases. This CDR3 spans 15 amino acids. J was trimmed by 6 bases and V by 3 bases; bases with no gene match: 7. Germline V gives CDR1 SGHNT, CDR2 YYREEE (reference sequence). CDR3 protein: CASSSQTGEAGELFF. In DNA, the CDR3 is TGTGCCAGCAGCTCCCAGACAGGGGAGGCCGGGGAGCTGTTTTTT.

The table lists this clone with a few counts. J is TRBJ1-2 and V is TRBV4-1, with 8 bases lining up with TRBD1. The CDR3 extends over 15 amino acids. Germline CDR1 MGHRA, CDR2 YSYEKL. Trimming removed 4 bases from V and 4 bases from J; junction bases left unmatched: 8. The CDR3, as DNA: TGCGCCAGCAGCCCAGGACAGGGAAATACCTATGGCTACACCTTC. Translation gives CASSPGQGNTYGYTF.

This chain uses TRBV28 with TRBJ1-2; 7 positions agree with TRBD1. The CDR3 consists of 14 residues. Unmatched junction bases numbered 9, after V lost 3 bases and J lost 8 bases. Germline V gene lookup returns CDR1 MDHEN and CDR2 SYDVKM. The DNA for the CDR3 is TGTGCCAGCAGTTTTTTAGGGGGCGCACGAGGCTACACCTTC. Amino acid sequence: CASSFLGGARGYTF.

CDR3 sequence: CASSLGELRERGNEQFF. CDR3 sequence (DNA): TGTGCCAGCAGCTTAGGAGAGTTGCGGGAGCGGGGCAATGAGCAGTTCTTC. The chain recombines TRBV7-8 with TRBJ2-1; 7 nucleotides match TRBD2. The CDR3 runs 17 residues. V gave up 1 base and J gave up 6 bases; unmatched junction bases: 12. Germline V gives CDR1 SGHVS, CDR2 FQNEAQ.